These 7 T cell receptor beta chains share one sample of origin, sequenced in a study of blood T cells in healthy people across ages. Next came a second PCR, run for about 6 to 12 cycles, which used a sample-barcoded 5' primer along with a J-beta primer mix. TCRdb recomputed calls from the 5' RACE reads with MiXCR, one row per CDR3 protein. The data hold around 1.5 million distinct CDR3 sequences, with around 39% observed a single time. The sequencing input was blood. The receptors stem from a woman under 30 in good health.

The V gene is TRBV4-2, the J gene TRBJ2-3; 8 bases align to TRBD2. The length of the CDR3 is 15 residues. The V segment lost 0 bases and the J segment 5 bases; nucleotides outside the gene matches: 4. The germline V gene encodes CDR1 LGHNA and CDR2 YNFKEQ. This chain's CDR3 is CASSQERLAGDTQYF. The DNA for the CDR3 is TGTGCCAGCAGCCAAGAGAGGCTAGCGGGAGATACGCAGTATTTT.

In its sample, this clonotype was seen a few times. This chain connects TRBV20-1 to TRBJ2-7; TRBD2 matches 9 bases. Germline-derived CDR1 and CDR2 are DFQATT and SNEGSKA (reference sequence). CDR3 length equals 15 residues. The V gene end was trimmed by 0 bases and the J gene end by 6 bases; junction bases not matched to a gene: 9. The CDR3, as DNA: TGCAGTGCTAGAGATCTCGCCGCGGGAGGGGGCGAGCAGTACTTC. Its protein is CSARDLAAGGGEQYF.

This clonotype was observed a few times. V usage is TRBV28 and J usage is TRBJ1-1; D may be TRBD1 (5 bases). CDR3 length: 14 residues. The V gene lost 4 bases and the J gene lost 3 bases, with 12 bases spanning the gap. CDR1 MDHEN and CDR2 SYDVKM come from the germline V gene. The CDR3 bases are TGTGCCAGCAGTTCCTCGGACACGCACACTGAAGCTTTCTTT. It is translated as CASSSSDTHTEAFF.

This clonotype was counted a few times. V is TRBV27 and J is TRBJ2-7; D possibly corresponds to TRBD2 (5 bases). V dropped 3 bases and J dropped 3 bases, with 18 bases sitting between them. Germline CDR1 reads MNHEY; CDR2 reads SMNVEV (reference sequence). The CDR3 sequence is 16 residues long. Written as DNA, the CDR3 is TGTGCCAGCAGTTTCCCCCCGGGAAGGGTTATCTACGAGCAGTACTTC. The encoded protein is CASSFPPGRVIYEQYF.

The V and J genes are TRBV6-6 and TRBJ2-2; D gene ambiguous. The V end was cut by 5 bases, the J end by 4 bases, with 11 bases between. The CDR3 has 14 residues. Germline V gives CDR1 MNHNY, CDR2 SVGAGI (reference sequence). CDR3 amino acids: CASSPRGATGELFF. CDR3 coding DNA: TGTGCCAGCAGTCCTCGAGGCGCCACCGGGGAGCTGTTTTTT.

This clonotype has more than one count but fewer than ten. The chain links TRBV2 to TRBJ2-1, with 8 bases identical to TRBD2. With V trimmed by 7 bases and J by 3 bases, 2 bases remained unmatched. This CDR3 has 13 residues. Germline assignment: CDR1 SNHLY and CDR2 FYNNEI. The CDR3 nucleotides are TGTGCCAGCAAACTAGCGGTCTACAATGAGCAGTTCTTC. Translation: CASKLAVYNEQFF.

The V gene is TRBV20-1, the J gene TRBJ1-2, with 9 bases aligning to TRBD1. The CDR3 length is 13 residues. J was trimmed by 5 bases and V by 3 bases; bases with no gene match: 4. CDR1 is DFQATT, CDR2 SNEGSKA, per germline (reference sequence). The CDR3 region is CSARDRGRYGYTF. The CDR3 DNA reads as TGCAGTGCTAGGGACAGGGGTCGGTATGGCTACACCTTC.